Below, 20 T cell receptor beta chains from the same sample are listed, as sequenced in a study of cytomegalovirus exposure and HLA in healthy donors. In the PCR, 60 Vbeta and 13 Jbeta primers were used. TCRdb's copy holds only in-frame clones and misses some; the assay was immunoSEQ multiplex PCR. The data contain about 180,000 clones, about three quarters of them singletons. Sequenced: PBMCs. The receptors shown here come from a woman in her twenties or thirties in good health and CMV-seropositive.

CDR3 protein: CASSPGTGIRGYTF. The CDR3 region has the DNA TGTGCCAGCTCGCCGGGGACAGGGATACGAGGCTACACCTTC. The chain joins TRBV18 to TRBJ1-2; 9 nucleotides agree with TRBD1. This CDR3 comprises 14 residues. Germline lookup yields CDR1 KGHSH and CDR2 LQKENI. J lost 8 bases, V lost 6 bases, and 10 bases had no gene match.

V and J are TRBV29-1 and TRBJ2-1; D gene uncertain. The CDR3 sequence is 14 residues long. The germline gives CDR1 SQVTM, CDR2 ANQGSEA. V was cut by 2 bases and J by 4 bases, with 12 bases left in between. DNA of the CDR3: TGCAGCGTTGAAATTCGCGAGCGATACAATGAGCAGTTCTTC. Protein sequence: CSVEIRERYNEQFF.

This sequence joins TRBV5-4 and TRBJ2-1, with D perhaps TRBD2 (5 bases). The CDR3 spans 15 residues. The V gene lost 4 bases and the J gene lost 6 bases, with 17 bases spanning the gap. Germline CDR1 and CDR2: SGHNT and YYREEE (reference sequence). Written as DNA, the CDR3 is TGTGCCAGCAGCAGGACCCCGGGGTTTGGCAATGAGCAGTTCTTC. Translated, it gives CASSRTPGFGNEQFF.

The chain links TRBV7-2 to TRBJ2-5, with TRBD2 identical over 7 bases. The junction had 10 bases not matched to a gene; V was cut back by 1 base and J by 5 bases. CDR1 and CDR2 from the germline V gene are SGHTA and FQGNSA. The CDR3 consists of 16 residues. CDR3 loop: CASSLGAASGLETQYF. CDR3 nucleotides: TGTGCCAGCAGCTTAGGGGCGGCTAGCGGCCTGGAGACCCAGTACTTC.

The chain uses TRBV30 and TRBJ2-2, with D uncertain. Deletions cut 0 bases from V and 9 bases from J, with 14 bases between. The CDR3 has 14 residues. CDR1 is GTSNPN and CDR2 is SVGIG in the germline V gene (reference sequence). The CDR3 coding sequence is TGTGCCTGGAGTGTATTCCGGAGTCAAAGGGAGCTGTTTTTT. This gives the protein CAWSVFRSQRELFF.

This rearrangement joins TRBV7-7 to TRBJ2-2; tentatively, D is TRBD1 (6 bases). The CDR3 is 15 residues long. V dropped 3 bases and J dropped 7 bases, with 15 bases sitting between them. CDR1 is SSHAT and CDR2 is FNYEAQ in the germline V gene (reference sequence). The DNA for the CDR3 is TGTGCCAGCAGCTTGCGGCAGGGGTACGGCGGGGAGCTGTTTTTT. Amino acid sequence: CASSLRQGYGGELFF.

This chain links TRBV28 with TRBJ2-3; possibly TRBD2 for D (6 bases). The V gene's germline CDR1 is MDHEN and CDR2 SYDVKM. The CDR3 extends over 15 amino acids. The ends were cut back, 4 bases at V and 11 bases at J, with 22 bases in the middle. The CDR3 reads CASSSWTGARAGQYF. The CDR3 coding sequence is TGTGCCAGCAGTTCATGGACGGGAGCCCGGGCGGGGCAGTATTTT. Full variable domain (missing parts from reference TRBV28 and TRBJ2-3): DVKVTQSSRYLVKRTGEKVFLECVQDMDHENMFWYRQDPGLGLRLIYFSYDVKMKEKGDIPEGYSVSREKKERFSLILESASTNQTSMYLCASSSWTGARAGQYFGPGTRLTVL.

The gene calls are TRBV28 and TRBJ2-7; TRBD1 matches at 7 bases. V was clipped by 1 base and J by 0 bases; unmatched bases: 12. The CDR3 is 18 amino acids. Germline V lookup: CDR1 MDHEN, CDR2 SYDVKM. The CDR3 reads CASSLSGFPGTVSYEQYF. The CDR3 coding sequence is TGTGCCAGCAGTTTATCAGGATTCCCCGGGACAGTCTCCTACGAGCAGTACTTC.

The rearrangement links TRBV28 to TRBJ1-3; 9 bases are a match to TRBD1. From germline, CDR1 is MDHEN and CDR2 SYDVKM. This CDR3 is built from 16 residues. V shed 1 base and J 9 bases; nucleotides not matched to a gene: 10. The CDR3 protein is CASSLFGQGRVGTIYF. CDR3 in DNA: TGTGCCAGCAGTTTATTCGGACAGGGGAGAGTAGGCACCATATATTTT. The full variable domain, its missing parts supplied by reference TRBV28 and TRBJ1-3, is DVKVTQSSRYLVKRTGEKVFLECVQDMDHENMFWYRQDPGLGLRLIYFSYDVKMKEKGDIPEGYSVSREKKERFSLILESASTNQTSMYLCASSLFGQGRVGTIYFGEGSWLTVV.

In its sample, this clone was seen once. This chain links TRBV10-3 with TRBJ2-7, with 7 bases matching TRBD1. This CDR3 comprises 15 residues. V was pared by 4 bases and J by 0 bases, with 6 bases of the junction left unmatched. CDR1 is ENHRY and CDR2 is SYGVKD in the germline V gene. CDR3 bases: TGTGCCATCAGTGGGGGACAGAAGGGCTCCTACGAGCAGTACTTC. It codes for CAISGGQKGSYEQYF.

The rearrangement joins TRBV28 to TRBJ1-2; tentatively, D is TRBD1 (5 bases). The CDR3 covers 16 residues. Germline CDR1 reads MDHEN; CDR2 reads SYDVKM. Trimming pared 4 bases from V and 0 bases from J, leaving 15 bases between. CDR3 protein: CASSSTRVRANYGYTF. Here the CDR3 DNA reads TGTGCCAGCAGTTCGACCAGGGTGCGAGCTAACTATGGCTACACCTTC.

The chain employs TRBV7-3 and TRBJ2-1; D might be TRBD1 (7 bases). CDR1 and CDR2 from the germline V gene are SGHTA and FQGTGA. Trimming took off 0 bases at V and 5 bases at J, with 20 bases between the two ends. CDR3 length: 18 amino acids. Here the CDR3 reads CASSLTPQGGGKDNEQFF. CDR3 DNA: TGTGCCAGCAGCTTAACCCCTCAGGGGGGCGGGAAGGACAATGAGCAGTTCTTC.

This clone was found once. The chain has TRBV23-1 and TRBJ2-7; tentatively, D is TRBD1 (5 bases). TRBV23-1 counts as an open reading frame of uncertain function. With 4 bases removed from V and 1 base from J, the gap between germline ends came to 17 bases. The CDR3 totals 16 residues. CDR3 residues: CASSPAEQVESYEQYF. CDR3 DNA sequence: TGCGCCAGCAGTCCAGCCGAACAGGTCGAATCCTACGAGCAGTACTTC.

V usage is TRBV30 and J usage is TRBJ1-5; D not resolved. V gave up 4 bases and J gave up 7 bases, with 17 bases separating them. This CDR3 comprises 14 residues. Germline V lookup: CDR1 GTSNPN, CDR2 SVGIG (reference sequence). This CDR3 reads CAWTEKARLQPQHF. The CDR3 nucleotides are TGTGCCTGGACCGAGAAGGCGAGGCTGCAGCCCCAGCATTTT. Filled out from reference TRBV30 and TRBJ1-5, the complete variable domain reads SQTIHQWPATLVQPVGSPLSLECTVEGTSNPNLYWYRQAAGRGLQLLFYSVGIGQISSEVPQNLSASRPQDRQFILSSKKLLLSDSGFYLCAWTEKARLQPQHFGDGTRLSIL.

V is TRBV15 and J is TRBJ2-1; D is perhaps TRBD2 (5 bases). The V end was cut by 5 bases, the J end by 9 bases, with 17 bases between. The CDR3 totals 14 residues. In germline, CDR1 is LNHNV, CDR2 YYDKDF (reference sequence). CDR3 region: CATSEPISSSEQFF. CDR3 bases: TGTGCCACCAGCGAGCCCATATCTAGCAGTGAGCAGTTCTTC.

This clone has a handful of counts. The gene calls are TRBV28 and TRBJ1-5; D gene unclear. Germline V lookup: CDR1 MDHEN, CDR2 SYDVKM. The ends were cut back, 8 bases at V and 2 bases at J, with 10 bases in the middle. This CDR3 is built from 13 residues. This CDR3 reads CASGNSRNQPQHF. In nucleotides, the CDR3 is TGTGCCAGCGGTAACAGCCGCAATCAGCCCCAGCATTTT.

The chain links TRBV7-9 to TRBJ2-6; maybe TRBD1 (5 bases). Germline-derived CDR1 and CDR2 are SEHNR and FQNEAQ (reference sequence). Trimming left V 4 bases short and J 2 bases short, with 12 bases between. The CDR3 sequence is 16 residues long. The CDR3 loop reads CASSYRQLTGANVLTF. The CDR3 DNA sequence: TGTGCCAGCAGCTATAGACAGTTAACTGGGGCCAACGTCCTGACTTTC. The variable domain in full, with the rest retrieved from reference TRBV7-9 and TRBJ2-6, is DTGVSQNPRHKITKRGQNVTFRCDPISEHNRLYWYRQTLGQGPEFLTYFQNEAQLEKSRLLSDRFSAERPKGSFSTLEIQRTEQGDSAMYLCASSYRQLTGANVLTFGAGSRLTVL.

The rearrangement joins TRBV6-4 to TRBJ2-1; 11 bases align to TRBD2. This CDR3 region has 15 residues. The germline gives CDR1 MRHNA, CDR2 SNTAGT. The V and J ends lost 3 bases and 5 bases, in that order; junction bases with no gene match: 3. DNA of the CDR3: TGTGCCAGCAGTGAGGGGACTAGCGGAAACAATGAGCAGTTCTTC. Translation gives CASSEGTSGNNEQFF.

The genes are TRBV5-1 and TRBJ2-7; 13 nucleotides align to TRBD2. V was clipped by 0 bases and J by 3 bases; unmatched bases: 9. In germline, CDR1 is SGHRS, CDR2 YFSETQ. The CDR3 extends over 18 amino acids. CDR3 DNA: TGCGCCAGCAGCTTGGGGGGGACTAGCGGGAATGGTGGCTACGAGCAGTACTTC. Translation gives CASSLGGTSGNGGYEQYF.

The J gene is TRBJ1-1, the V gene TRBV6-1; TRBD1 agrees at 8 bases. In germline, CDR1 is MNHNS, CDR2 SASEGT. Trimming at V came to 6 bases and at J to 4 bases, leaving 10 bases not matched to a gene. This CDR3 is built from 15 residues. The CDR3 protein is CASSGSTGVGTEAFF. Written as DNA, the CDR3 is TGTGCCAGCAGCGGATCGACAGGGGTCGGCACTGAAGCTTTCTTT.